Below, 15 T cell receptor beta chains from the same sample are listed, as sequenced in a study of regulatory T cells in long-lasting Graves disease. Time point given: newly diagnosed GD, antithyroid drugs for less than 3 months. The TCR library used RNA extracted from PBMCs. With iRepertoire HTBI primers and Arm-PCR of CDR3 regions, TCR beta libraries were built. TCRdb called the multiplex PCR reads again in MiXCR, with one record for every CDR3 protein. This sample has approximately 390,000 distinct CDR3 sequences, with 15% to 20% found just once. These data also featured in a second study, about T cells in Graves' hyperthyroidism and ophthalmopathy.

This sample comprised peripheral blood mononuclear cells (PBMCs), obtained at new diagnosis, from a patient treated with antithyroid drugs. Every receptor here comes from a woman between 18 and 30 years old with Graves disease.

The chain employs TRBV12-3 or TRBV12-4 and TRBJ2-3; D is uncertain. The CDR3 spans 14 residues. V was shortened by 5 bases and J by 5 bases, with 14 bases between the two germline ends. The chain's CDR3 is CASSTRSLIDTQYF. CDR3 sequence (DNA): TGTGCCAGCAGTACGAGGTCCTTGATAGATACGCAGTATTTT.

This clonotype was seen only a few times. The V gene is TRBV27, the J gene TRBJ1-5; D not certain. The CDR3 has 15 residues. The germline gives CDR1 MNHEY, CDR2 SMNVEV (reference sequence). In nucleotides, the CDR3 is TGTGGTAACGGGCCGGCTCGAAATAGCAATCAGCCCCAGCATTTT. As protein: CGNGPARNSNQPQHF.

V gene TRBV29-1 combines with J gene TRBJ1-1; no clear D gene. Germline CDR1 and CDR2: SQVTM and ANQGSEA. The V end lost 7 bases, the J end lost 3 bases, and 12 bases lay between the germline ends. The CDR3 length is 12 residues. DNA of the CDR3: TGCAGCGCCGGAATTAGGGACACTGAAGCTTTCTTT. Protein product: CSAGIRDTEAFF.

A note on this clonotype: A read error is possible here, since a much larger clone lies one base away. The CDR3, as DNA: TGCAGTGTTCGCGGGGCCCGATCCTACGAGCAGTACTTC. It encodes CSVRGARSYEQYF. V and J are TRBV20-1 and TRBJ2-7; tentatively, D is TRBD2 (6 bases). The CDR3 extends over 13 amino acids. Trimming pared 7 bases from V and 1 base from J, leaving 14 bases between. CDR1 and CDR2 (germline): DFQATT, SNEGSKA (reference sequence).

This clonotype has ten or more counts. The chain uses TRBV7-9 and TRBJ2-7; TRBD2 agrees at 7 bases. J was trimmed by 1 base and V by 0 bases; bases with no gene match: 0. The CDR3 has 14 amino acids. The germline gives CDR1 SEHNR, CDR2 FQNEAQ (reference sequence). CDR3 in DNA: TGTGCCAGCAGCTTAGCACTAGCGTCCTACGAGCAGTACTTC. Protein: CASSLALASYEQYF.

This clonotype showed up just a few times. This CDR3 reads CASSQALDRGDMNTEAFF. In nucleotides, the CDR3 is TGCGCCAGCAGCCAAGCGCTAGACAGAGGGGACATGAACACTGAAGCTTTCTTT. The V gene is TRBV4-1, the J gene TRBJ1-1; weak D call: TRBD1 (6 bases). Germline V gives CDR1 MGHRA, CDR2 YSYEKL. The V gene lost 1 base and the J gene lost 0 bases, with 18 bases spanning the gap. There are 18 residues in the CDR3.

This clonotype showed up many times. This chain joins TRBV6-1 and TRBJ2-7; D is perhaps TRBD1 or TRBD2 (5 bases each). Trimming stripped 2 bases from V and 0 bases from J, with 11 bases between. The CDR3 length is 15 residues. Germline CDR1 reads MNHNS; CDR2 reads SASEGT. The CDR3 nucleotides are TGTGCCAGCAGTGAATTTGGTGGGGGCTCCTACGAGCAGTACTTC. Protein: CASSEFGGGSYEQYF.

This clonotype was detected many times. The rearrangement joins TRBV12-3 or TRBV12-4 to TRBJ1-1; D unresolved. This CDR3 comprises 15 residues. V gave up 5 bases and J gave up 7 bases, with 20 bases separating them. The CDR3 protein is CASSLNRRLEGEAFF. CDR3 nucleotide sequence: TGTGCCAGCAGTCTTAACCGGCGCCTTGAGGGTGAAGCTTTCTTT.

This clonotype was seen only a few times. CDR3 loop: CASSPETGRRNEQYF. For the CDR3, the DNA is TGTGCCAGCTCACCAGAGACCGGGAGAAGGAACGAGCAGTACTTC. This sequence joins TRBV18 and TRBJ2-7; D is perhaps TRBD2 (6 bases). Germline CDR1 is KGHSH and CDR2 is LQKENI. The CDR3 has 15 amino acids. V lost 2 bases, J lost 5 bases, and 16 bases lay in between.

This clonotype was seen at least ten times. The chain joins TRBV4-1 to TRBJ1-1; TRBD1 matches 8 bases. This CDR3 spans 17 amino acids. Germline values: CDR1 MGHRA, CDR2 YSYEKL. Trimming at V came to 3 bases and at J to 4 bases, leaving 13 bases not matched to a gene. Here the CDR3 reads CASSQERVQGESTEAFF. The DNA for the CDR3 is TGCGCCAGCAGCCAGGAAAGGGTACAGGGGGAAAGCACTGAAGCTTTCTTT.

This clonotype was counted at least ten times. The rearrangement links TRBV5-6 to TRBJ1-1; a possible D gene is TRBD1 (5 bases). The CDR3 has 15 residues. The V end lost 0 bases, the J end lost 3 bases, and 12 bases lay between the germline ends. The germline V gene encodes CDR1 SGHDT and CDR2 YYEEEE. The chain's CDR3 is CASSLADSRYTEAFF. The CDR3 DNA follows: TGTGCCAGCAGCTTGGCCGACAGTCGGTACACTGAAGCTTTCTTT.

V usage is TRBV6-1 and J usage is TRBJ2-1; unclear D gene. V lost 5 bases and J lost 4, with 6 bases in between. This CDR3 is built from 12 residues. Looked up from germline, CDR1 is MNHNS and CDR2 is SASEGT. CDR3 sequence (DNA): TGTGCCAGCAGTCCTTTTTACAATGAGCAGTTCTTC. Translation gives CASSPFYNEQFF.

The CDR3 reads CASSLFWVTGELFF. DNA of the CDR3: TGTGCCAGCAGCTTGTTCTGGGTCACCGGGGAGCTGTTTTTT. The V and J genes are TRBV5-6 and TRBJ2-2; D remains unclear. This CDR3 comprises 14 residues. Germline CDR1 reads SGHDT; CDR2 reads YYEEEE. V was clipped by 1 base and J by 4 bases, with 8 bases between them.

This clonotype has at least ten counts. The genes are TRBV3-1 and TRBJ1-1; 7 nucleotides agree with TRBD1. In germline, CDR1 is LGHDT, CDR2 YNNKEL (reference sequence). This CDR3 region has 16 residues. J gave up 11 bases and V 0 bases, and 15 bases lay outside the gene matches. CDR3 sequence reads: CASSQDLIGGGAEAFF. CDR3 coding DNA: TGTGCCAGCAGCCAAGATCTAATAGGAGGGGGCGCCGAGGCTTTCTTT.

This clonotype has a handful of counts. The chain combines TRBV10-3 with TRBJ2-2, with 9 bases matching TRBD2. Per germline, CDR1 ENHRY and CDR2 SYGVKD. The J segment lost 2 bases and the V segment lost 10 bases, leaving 11 bases of the junction unmatched. This CDR3 region has 16 residues. The CDR3 spells CASGRREGQNTGELFF. For the CDR3, the DNA is TGTGCCAGCGGGCGGCGGGAGGGCCAAAACACCGGGGAGCTGTTTTTT.